Reported below is one T cell receptor beta chain. TCRdb's table, derived via immunoSEQ multiplex PCR, lists solely in-frame clones and lacks some. Counted here are about 2.3 million clones, over 85% occurring once; the ten biggest clones make up 0.39%. This specimen belongs to a study of shared clonotypes between healthy human individuals. The CDR3 runs 14 residues. Germline values: CDR1 SNHLY, CDR2 FYNNEI. The sequenced sample consisted of naive CD4+ T cells from PBMCs. Stated subset: CD45RA+ positively selected. The clonotype was recovered from a man younger than 30 in good health. Some clones in this sample may be carry-over from other donors' samples. This chain uses TRBV2 with TRBJ2-5, with D maybe TRBD2 (5 bases). The J call may be mistaken, given a closer DNA end match to TRBJ2-7. CDR3 nucleotide sequence: TGTGCCAGCAGTAGAGGCCTAGCTTCGTACGAGCAGTACTTC. Residues: CASSRGLASYEQYF.